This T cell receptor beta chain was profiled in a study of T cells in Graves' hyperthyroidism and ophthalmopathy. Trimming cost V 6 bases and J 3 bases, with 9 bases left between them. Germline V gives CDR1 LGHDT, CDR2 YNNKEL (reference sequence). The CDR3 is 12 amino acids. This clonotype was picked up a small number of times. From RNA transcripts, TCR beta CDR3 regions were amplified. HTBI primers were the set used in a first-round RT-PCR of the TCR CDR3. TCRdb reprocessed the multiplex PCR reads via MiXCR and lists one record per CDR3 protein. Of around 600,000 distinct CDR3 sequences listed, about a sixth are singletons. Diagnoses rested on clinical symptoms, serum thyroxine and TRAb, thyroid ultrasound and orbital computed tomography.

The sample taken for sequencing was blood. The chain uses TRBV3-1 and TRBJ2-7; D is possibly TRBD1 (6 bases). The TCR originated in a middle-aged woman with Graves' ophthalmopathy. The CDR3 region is CASRGHSYEQYF. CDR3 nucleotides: TGTGCCAGCAGGGGACATAGCTACGAGCAGTACTTC.